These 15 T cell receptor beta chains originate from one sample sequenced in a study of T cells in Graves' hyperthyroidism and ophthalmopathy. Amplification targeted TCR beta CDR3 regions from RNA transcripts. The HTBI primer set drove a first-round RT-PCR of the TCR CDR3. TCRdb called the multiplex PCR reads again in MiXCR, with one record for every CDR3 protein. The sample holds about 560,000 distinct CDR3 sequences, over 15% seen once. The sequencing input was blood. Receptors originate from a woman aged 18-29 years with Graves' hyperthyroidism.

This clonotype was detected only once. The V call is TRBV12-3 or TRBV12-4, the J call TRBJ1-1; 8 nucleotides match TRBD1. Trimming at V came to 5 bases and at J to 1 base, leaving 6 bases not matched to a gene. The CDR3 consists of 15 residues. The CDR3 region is CASSTLTGENTEAFF. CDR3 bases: TGTGCCAGCAGTACCTTGACAGGGGAGAACACTGAAGCTTTCTTT.

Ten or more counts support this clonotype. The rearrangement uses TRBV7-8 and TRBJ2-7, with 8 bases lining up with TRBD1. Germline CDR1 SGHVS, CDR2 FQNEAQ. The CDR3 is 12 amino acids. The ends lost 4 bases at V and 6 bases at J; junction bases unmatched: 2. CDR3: CASSSTGGEQYF. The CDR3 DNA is TGTGCCAGCAGCTCCACAGGGGGCGAGCAGTACTTC.

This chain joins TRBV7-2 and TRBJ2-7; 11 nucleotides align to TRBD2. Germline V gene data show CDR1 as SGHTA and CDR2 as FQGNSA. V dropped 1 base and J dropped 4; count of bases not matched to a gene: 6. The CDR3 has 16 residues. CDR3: CASSLELAGGKYEQYF. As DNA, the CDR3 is TGTGCCAGCAGCTTAGAGCTAGCGGGGGGCAAGTACGAGCAGTACTTC.

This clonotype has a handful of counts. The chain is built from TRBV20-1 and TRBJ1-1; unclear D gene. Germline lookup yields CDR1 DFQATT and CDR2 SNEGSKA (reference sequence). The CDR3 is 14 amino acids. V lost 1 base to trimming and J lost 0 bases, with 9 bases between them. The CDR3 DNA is TGCAGTGCTAGAGCGGGAGCCTTGAACACTGAAGCTTTCTTT. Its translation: CSARAGALNTEAFF.

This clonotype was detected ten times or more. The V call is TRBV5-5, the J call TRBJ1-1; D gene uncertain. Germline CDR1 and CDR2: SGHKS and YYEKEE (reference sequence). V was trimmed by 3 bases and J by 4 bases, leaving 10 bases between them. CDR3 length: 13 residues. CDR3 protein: CASSSSGFTEAFF. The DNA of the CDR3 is TGTGCCAGCAGCTCCAGCGGGTTCACTGAAGCTTTCTTT.

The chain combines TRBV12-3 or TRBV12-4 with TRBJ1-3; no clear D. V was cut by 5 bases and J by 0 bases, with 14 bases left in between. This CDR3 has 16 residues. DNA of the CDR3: TGTGCCAGCAGTCCCCCGATGGAGACCTCTGGAAACACCATATATTTT. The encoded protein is CASSPPMETSGNTIYF.

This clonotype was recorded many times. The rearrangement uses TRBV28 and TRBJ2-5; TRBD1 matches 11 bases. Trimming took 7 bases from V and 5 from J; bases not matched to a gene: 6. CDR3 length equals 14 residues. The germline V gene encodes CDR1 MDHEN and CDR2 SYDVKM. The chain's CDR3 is CASTLDRGQETQYF. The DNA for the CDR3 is TGTGCCAGCACCCTGGACAGGGGGCAGGAGACCCAGTACTTC. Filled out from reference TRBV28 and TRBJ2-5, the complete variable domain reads DVKVTQSSRYLVKRTGEKVFLECVQDMDHENMFWYRQDPGLGLRLIYFSYDVKMKEKGDIPEGYSVSREKKERFSLILESASTNQTSMYLCASTLDRGQETQYFGPGTRLLVL.

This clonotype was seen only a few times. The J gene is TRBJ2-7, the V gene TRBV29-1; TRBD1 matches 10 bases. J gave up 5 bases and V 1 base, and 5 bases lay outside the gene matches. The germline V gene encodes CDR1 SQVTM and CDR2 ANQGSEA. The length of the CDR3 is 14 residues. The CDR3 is CSVEGGQGTHEQYF. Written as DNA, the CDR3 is TGCAGCGTTGAAGGGGGACAGGGGACTCACGAGCAGTACTTC.

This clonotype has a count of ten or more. CDR3 residues: CALRRGLGYTGELFF. CDR3 in DNA: TGTGCGCTCCGCAGGGGGCTTGGGTACACCGGGGAGCTGTTTTTT. This chain joins TRBV6-1 and TRBJ2-2, with 8 bases aligning to TRBD1. The CDR3 has 15 residues. Germline lookup yields CDR1 MNHNS and CDR2 SASEGT.

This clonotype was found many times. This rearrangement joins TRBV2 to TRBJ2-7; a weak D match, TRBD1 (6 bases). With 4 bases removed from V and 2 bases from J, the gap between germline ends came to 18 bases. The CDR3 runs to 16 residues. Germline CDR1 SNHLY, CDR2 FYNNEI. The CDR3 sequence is CASSGNQGRSTYEQYF. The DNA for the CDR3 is TGTGCCAGCAGTGGAAACCAGGGGCGCTCAACCTACGAGCAGTACTTC.

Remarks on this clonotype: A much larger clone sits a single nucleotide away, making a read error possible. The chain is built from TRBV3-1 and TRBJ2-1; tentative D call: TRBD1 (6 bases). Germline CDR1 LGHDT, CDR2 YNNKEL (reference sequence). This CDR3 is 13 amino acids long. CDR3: CASSHGQSNDQFF. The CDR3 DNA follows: TGTGCCAGCAGCCACGGACAGTCCAATGACCAGTTCTTC.

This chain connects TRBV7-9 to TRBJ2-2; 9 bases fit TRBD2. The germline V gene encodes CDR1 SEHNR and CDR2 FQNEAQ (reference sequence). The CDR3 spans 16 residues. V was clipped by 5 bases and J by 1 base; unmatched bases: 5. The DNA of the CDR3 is TGTGCCAGCAGCCCAGAACTAGCGGGGAACACCGGGGAGCTGTTTTTT. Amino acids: CASSPELAGNTGELFF.

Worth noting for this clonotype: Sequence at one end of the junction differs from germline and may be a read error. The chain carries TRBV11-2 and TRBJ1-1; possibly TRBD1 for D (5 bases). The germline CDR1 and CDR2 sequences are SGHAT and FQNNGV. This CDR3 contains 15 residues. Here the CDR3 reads CASSPSVGREVEVFF. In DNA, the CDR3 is TGTGCCAGCAGTCCATCTGTCGGCAGGGAGGTTGAAGTTTTCTTT.

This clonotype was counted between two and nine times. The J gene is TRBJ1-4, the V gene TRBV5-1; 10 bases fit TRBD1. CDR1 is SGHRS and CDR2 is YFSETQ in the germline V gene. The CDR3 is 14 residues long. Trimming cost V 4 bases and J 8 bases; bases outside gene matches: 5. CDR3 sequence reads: CASSKGQGQEKLFF. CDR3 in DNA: TGCGCCAGCAGCAAGGGACAGGGGCAAGAAAAACTGTTTTTT.

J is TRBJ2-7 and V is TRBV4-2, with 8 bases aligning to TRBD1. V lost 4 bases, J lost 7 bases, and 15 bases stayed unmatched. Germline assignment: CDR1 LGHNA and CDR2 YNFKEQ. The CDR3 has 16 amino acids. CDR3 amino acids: CASSPNHGQGKYEQYF. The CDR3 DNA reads TGTGCCAGCAGCCCCAACCACGGACAGGGAAAGTATGAGCAGTACTTC.